Described below is a single T cell receptor (beta chain) sequence and its context. Other DNA variants within this sample encode the same CDR3. The sample originates from a study of control samples from healthy donors and cancer patients. Only in-frame clones appear in the TCRdb table, and some are missing; sequencing was by immunoSEQ multiplex PCR. This sample has tens of thousands of clones; around 90% occur once, and the top ten carry less than 8.5%. Trimming removed 1 base at V and 3 bases at J, with 10 bases between. In germline, CDR1 is MGHDK, CDR2 SYGVNS. The CDR3 runs 14 residues. Sequenced sample: blood. The clonotype originates from a woman aged 60-70 years in good health. The chain recombines TRBV25-1 with TRBJ2-7; the D is unclear. DNA for the CDR3: TGTGCCAGCAGTGAATCTGGGGATGGCTACGAGCAGTACTTC. Translating gives CASSESGDGYEQYF.